This entry lists 31 T cell receptor beta chains sequenced from one sample in a study of cytomegalovirus exposure and HLA in healthy donors. The protocol was immunoSEQ multiplex PCR, while the TCRdb copy is restricted to in-frame clones and leaves out a portion. The table has 95,000 to 150,000 clones, approximately 89% seen once. Sequences were obtained from PBMCs. Receptors originate from a woman between 18 and 30 years old in good health and CMV-seronegative.

The chain joins TRBV7-8 to TRBJ2-7, with 12 bases lining up with TRBD2. J was trimmed by 2 bases and V by 2 bases; bases with no gene match: 1. The germline CDR1 and CDR2 sequences are SGHVS and FQNEAQ. The CDR3 totals 15 residues. In DNA form, the CDR3 reads TGTGCCAGCAGCTTAACTAGCGGGGGGCCCTACGAGCAGTACGTC. Translated: CASSLTSGGPYEQYV.

The chain couples TRBV7-6 to TRBJ1-1; unclear D gene. V was trimmed by 6 bases and J by 2 bases, leaving 10 bases between them. The germline V gene encodes CDR1 SGHVS and CDR2 FNYEAQ. There are 13 residues in the CDR3. CDR3 region: CASRREPNTEAFF. The CDR3 nucleotides read TGTGCCAGCAGGCGAGAGCCAAACACTGAAGCTTTCTTT.

The chain uses TRBV28 and TRBJ1-5, with D perhaps matching TRBD1 (6 bases). Per the germline V gene, CDR1 is MDHEN and CDR2 is SYDVKM. V was shortened by 4 bases and J by 4 bases, with 14 bases between the two germline ends. The CDR3 has 15 amino acids. CDR3 in amino acids: CASSYVDSRNQPQHF. In DNA, the CDR3 is TGTGCCAGCAGTTACGTGGACAGCCGAAATCAGCCCCAGCATTTT.

The chain uses TRBV5-1 and TRBJ2-1; 8 bases match TRBD1. Losses at the gene ends were 4 bases for V and 4 bases for J; bases not matched to a gene: 7. This CDR3 is 15 amino acids long. Germline V gene sequence: CDR1 SGHRS, CDR2 YFSETQ. CDR3 in amino acids: CASSLSRQGYNEQFF. The CDR3 nucleotides are TGCGCCAGCAGCCTTTCGAGACAGGGGTACAATGAGCAGTTCTTC. The complete variable domain, with remaining parts taken from reference TRBV5-1 and TRBJ2-1, reads KAGVTQTPRYLIKTRGQQVTLSCSPISGHRSVSWYQQTPGQGLQFLFEYFSETQRNKGNFPGRFSGRQFSNSRSEMNVSTLELGDSALYLCASSLSRQGYNEQFFGPGTRLTVL.

In nucleotides, the CDR3 is TGTGCCAGCAGTTCATGGACTAGCGGGAGGGAGGAGCAGTACTTC. As protein: CASSSWTSGREEQYF. V usage is TRBV27 and J usage is TRBJ2-7, with 15 nucleotides matching TRBD2. CDR1 is MNHEY, CDR2 SMNVEV, per germline (reference sequence). Trimming cost V 4 bases and J 7 bases; bases outside gene matches: 5. CDR3 length equals 15 residues.

V and J are TRBV4-3 and TRBJ2-1, with D possibly matching TRBD1 (5 bases). The V end lost 0 bases, the J end lost 7 bases, and 10 bases lay between the germline ends. Germline V gene lookup returns CDR1 LGHNA and CDR2 YSLEER. The CDR3 is 14 residues long. The CDR3, as DNA: TGCGCCAGCAGCCAAGATGGTCCAGGGAATGAGCAGTTCTTC. Protein: CASSQDGPGNEQFF.

This clone was seen once. This chain uses TRBV6-1 with TRBJ1-4; 7 positions agree with TRBD1. This CDR3 is built from 15 residues. Germline V lookup: CDR1 MNHNS, CDR2 SASEGT. V gave up 7 bases and J gave up 3 bases; unmatched junction bases: 8. The CDR3 DNA follows: TGTGCCAGCAAGCAAAGGGACAGACCTAATGAAAAACTGTTTTTT. It is translated as CASKQRDRPNEKLFF.

V gene TRBV5-1 combines with J gene TRBJ2-2; no firm D call. Germline values: CDR1 SGHRS, CDR2 YFSETQ. V dropped 1 base and J dropped 5 bases, with 12 bases sitting between them. The CDR3 sequence is 15 residues long. The CDR3 region is CASSLPEARTGELFF. Written as DNA, the CDR3 is TGCGCCAGCAGCTTGCCAGAAGCTAGGACCGGGGAGCTGTTTTTT.

A few counts support this clone. The V gene is TRBV2, the J gene TRBJ2-7, with a weak D call TRBD2 (7 bases). Germline V gene data show CDR1 as SNHLY and CDR2 as FYNNEI. CDR3 size: 15 residues. Trimming stripped 5 bases from V and 4 bases from J, with 18 bases between. CDR3 sequence (DNA): TGTGCCAGCAGTTCCCAGGGGACTACCCCGTACGAGCAGTACTTC. Amino acids: CASSSQGTTPYEQYF. Full variable domain (outside the CDR3, taken from reference TRBV2 and TRBJ2-7): EPEVTQTPSHQVTQMGQEVILRCVPISNHLYFYWYRQILGQKVEFLVSFYNNEISEKSEIFDDQFSVERPDGSNFTLKIRSTKLEDSAMYFCASSSQGTTPYEQYFGPGTRLTVT.

The table lists this clone with a count of one. The rearrangement links TRBV6-5 to TRBJ1-1; 7 nucleotides match TRBD1. There are 14 residues in the CDR3. The germline gives CDR1 MNHEY, CDR2 SVGAGI. V lost 5 bases and J lost 7; bases outside the gene matches: 10. For the CDR3, the DNA is TGTGCCAGCAGTCTCAAGGACAGGCCTGATGAAGCTTTCTTT. Its protein is CASSLKDRPDEAFF.

The chain carries TRBV28 and TRBJ1-5, with a possible D match to TRBD1 (6 bases). Germline V lookup: CDR1 MDHEN, CDR2 SYDVKM. The germline V and J ends were trimmed by 8 bases and 0 bases, with 17 bases remaining between them. The CDR3 runs to 16 residues. CDR3: CASREGGAHSNQPQHF. CDR3 nucleotides: TGTGCCAGCCGCGAGGGGGGGGCGCATAGCAATCAGCCCCAGCATTTT.

The rearrangement links TRBV30 to TRBJ2-2, with 7 bases matching TRBD2. Germline V gene sequence: CDR1 GTSNPN, CDR2 SVGIG (reference sequence). V trimming: 1 base; J trimming: 1 base; junction bases outside the gene matches: 3. The CDR3 is made up of 15 amino acids. For the CDR3, the DNA is TGTGCCTGGAGTGCGTTAGCGGGGAACACCGGGGAGCTGTTTTTT. Translating it yields CAWSALAGNTGELFF.

The V and J genes are TRBV27 and TRBJ1-3; D is unclear. The germline V and J ends were trimmed by 5 bases and 0 bases, with 11 bases remaining between them. The V gene's germline CDR1 is MNHEY and CDR2 SMNVEV (reference sequence). This CDR3 is 15 amino acids long. This CDR3 is CASSPLDRSGNTIYF. CDR3 bases: TGTGCCAGCAGTCCCCTAGATCGCTCTGGAAACACCATATATTTT.

The rearrangement links TRBV5-1 to TRBJ2-5; tentative D call: TRBD1 (5 bases). The CDR3 consists of 14 residues. Looked up from germline, CDR1 is SGHRS and CDR2 is YFSETQ. Deletions cut 3 bases from V and 2 bases from J, with 11 bases between. The CDR3 bases are TGCGCCAGCAGCTCAGGACAACTACAAGAGACCCAGTACTTC. Its protein is CASSSGQLQETQYF.

This sequence joins TRBV5-8 and TRBJ2-7, with TRBD2 matching over 7 bases. Germline V gene data show CDR1 as SGHTS and CDR2 as YDEGEE. The CDR3 extends over 12 amino acids. The V segment lost 5 bases and the J segment 6 bases; nucleotides outside the gene matches: 5. In DNA form, the CDR3 reads TGTGCCAGCAGTAGACTAGCTCTCGAGCAGTACTTC. The encoded protein is CASSRLALEQYF.

This rearrangement joins TRBV12-5 to TRBJ1-4; D perhaps matches TRBD1 (6 bases). Germline CDR1 LGHNT, CDR2 FRNRAP. V lost 7 bases, J lost 6 bases, and 12 bases lay in between. The CDR3 consists of 13 residues. The CDR3 DNA reads as TGTGCTAGTGTACCTGGGGGCGATGAAAAACTGTTTTTT. Residues: CASVPGGDEKLFF.

The rearrangement joins TRBV19 to TRBJ2-7; 7 positions match TRBD1. The CDR3 is 15 amino acids. Per germline, CDR1 LNHDA and CDR2 SQIVND (reference sequence). V lost 5 bases to trimming and J lost 4 bases; unmatched junction nucleotides: 11. The CDR3 DNA sequence: TGTGCCAGTAGTCCGGACAGGACCTCTTATTACGAGCAGTACGTC. Its translation is CASSPDRTSYYEQYV.

The chain combines TRBV28 with TRBJ1-5; D not certain. Germline-derived CDR1 and CDR2 are MDHEN and SYDVKM. The V end lost 1 base, the J end lost 6 bases, and 7 bases lay between the germline ends. The CDR3 loop spans 13 amino acids. CDR3 protein: CASSLYRGQPQHF. The CDR3 coding sequence is TGTGCCAGCAGTTTATACCGAGGTCAGCCCCAGCATTTT. The full variable domain, its missing parts supplied by reference TRBV28 and TRBJ1-5, is DVKVTQSSRYLVKRTGEKVFLECVQDMDHENMFWYRQDPGLGLRLIYFSYDVKMKEKGDIPEGYSVSREKKERFSLILESASTNQTSMYLCASSLYRGQPQHFGDGTRLSIL.

The chain has TRBV28 and TRBJ1-3; D call uncertain. The CDR3 has 14 residues. With 7 bases removed from V and 0 bases from J, the gap between germline ends came to 10 bases. Germline lookup yields CDR1 MDHEN and CDR2 SYDVKM. The CDR3 is CASTTPTSGNTIYF. In DNA form, the CDR3 reads TGTGCCAGCACGACACCAACCTCTGGAAACACCATATATTTT. Drawing the rest from reference TRBV28 and TRBJ1-3, the complete variable domain is DVKVTQSSRYLVKRTGEKVFLECVQDMDHENMFWYRQDPGLGLRLIYFSYDVKMKEKGDIPEGYSVSREKKERFSLILESASTNQTSMYLCASTTPTSGNTIYFGEGSWLTVV.

The chain links TRBV29-1 to TRBJ1-1; 7 nucleotides align to TRBD1. This CDR3 has 14 residues. Germline V gene data show CDR1 as SQVTM and CDR2 as ANQGSEA. Trimming removed 1 base from V and 2 bases from J; junction bases left unmatched: 4. CDR3 loop: CSVEGQGPNTEAFF. The CDR3 nucleotides read TGCAGCGTTGAAGGACAGGGCCCTAACACTGAAGCTTTCTTT.

The chain links TRBV18 to TRBJ2-3; D uncertain. Germline V gives CDR1 KGHSH, CDR2 LQKENI. Trimming removed 0 bases at V and 6 bases at J, with 10 bases between. This CDR3 comprises 14 residues. The CDR3 here is CASSPPNFRDTQYF. Written as DNA, the CDR3 is TGTGCCAGCTCACCACCCAACTTCAGGGATACGCAGTATTTT.

The rearrangement links TRBV28 to TRBJ1-2; D gene unclear. Trimming shortened V by 7 bases and J by 2 bases, and 17 bases separated the two germline ends. The V gene's germline CDR1 is MDHEN and CDR2 SYDVKM. There are 15 residues in the CDR3. The CDR3 nucleotides are TGTGCCAGCAAACTTTCCTACCGGAGAAACTATGGCTACACCTTC. Translated: CASKLSYRRNYGYTF.

The CDR3 DNA reads as TGTGCCAGCAGTTACGAGACAGGGGTTGGGCAGCCCCAGCATTTT. Protein sequence: CASSYETGVGQPQHF. The chain joins TRBV6-6 to TRBJ1-5; 8 bases are a match to TRBD1. The V gene's germline CDR1 is MNHNY and CDR2 SVGAGI (reference sequence). Germline trimming cut 2 bases from V and 7 bases from J; bases unmatched to any gene: 7. The CDR3 consists of 15 residues.

This chain uses TRBV28 with TRBJ2-7, with TRBD1 matching 8 bases. J gave up 4 bases and V 3 bases, and 14 bases lay outside the gene matches. Germline V lookup: CDR1 MDHEN, CDR2 SYDVKM. This CDR3 is built from 17 residues. The CDR3 region has the DNA TGTGCCAGCAGTTTCCCTTACCTGCAGGGGGCGGGATACGAGCAGTACTTC. Its translation is CASSFPYLQGAGYEQYF.

CDR3 loop: CASSSGQGVPTNEKLFF. The CDR3 nucleotides are TGTGCCAGCAGCTCCGGACAGGGAGTACCAACTAATGAAAAACTGTTTTTT. The chain has TRBV11-2 and TRBJ1-4; 8 bases are shared with TRBD1. Germline trimming cut 4 bases from V and 0 bases from J; bases unmatched to any gene: 7. The CDR3 is made up of 17 amino acids. In germline, CDR1 is SGHAT, CDR2 FQNNGV.

This clone was detected once. The rearrangement links TRBV6-1 to TRBJ1-3; no clear D. Germline CDR1 is MNHNS and CDR2 is SASEGT. Trimming pared 1 base from V and 2 bases from J, leaving 9 bases between. The CDR3 is made up of 15 amino acids. CDR3: CASSEDHSTGNTIYF. The CDR3, as DNA: TGTGCCAGCAGTGAAGACCACAGTACTGGAAACACCATATATTTT.

V is TRBV30 and J is TRBJ2-5, with 7 bases that match TRBD2. The length of the CDR3 is 11 residues. In germline, CDR1 is GTSNPN, CDR2 SVGIG (reference sequence). The CDR3 sequence is CAGRAGETQYF. CDR3 DNA: TGTGCTGGGAGGGCCGGGGAGACCCAGTACTTC.

The gene calls are TRBV20-1 and TRBJ2-3; D not resolved. The CDR3 totals 11 residues. V was cut by 3 bases and J by 4 bases, with 5 bases left in between. CDR1 and CDR2 from the germline V gene are DFQATT and SNEGSKA (reference sequence). CDR3 in DNA: TGCAGTGCTAGCTCCCCAGATACGCAGTATTTT. It encodes CSASSPDTQYF.

This chain connects TRBV6-5 to TRBJ1-3, with D unclear. Trimming cost V 8 bases and J 0 bases, with 11 bases left between them. The CDR3 is 14 amino acids. Germline V gene data show CDR1 as MNHEY and CDR2 as SVGAGI. The CDR3 DNA sequence: TGTGCCAGCGCTCGAGACAACTCTGGAAACACCATATATTTT. This encodes CASARDNSGNTIYF.

A single count supports this clone. The rearrangement links TRBV6-4 to TRBJ1-2; D possibly corresponds to TRBD1 (5 bases). Trimming shortened V by 8 bases and J by 0 bases, and 19 bases separated the two germline ends. From germline, CDR1 is MRHNA and CDR2 SNTAGT. The CDR3 sequence is 16 residues long. CDR3 residues: CASRFGHGGSNYGYTF. The CDR3 DNA reads TGTGCCAGCCGTTTCGGACACGGTGGGTCTAACTATGGCTACACCTTC.

This rearrangement joins TRBV7-8 to TRBJ2-1; no definite D call. Germline-derived CDR1 and CDR2 are SGHVS and FQNEAQ. V was clipped by 2 bases and J by 5 bases, with 4 bases between them. The CDR3 contains 12 residues. The CDR3 DNA follows: TGTGCCAGCAGCTTATTTAACAATGAGCAGTTCTTC. Translated: CASSLFNNEQFF.